This is a list of T cell receptor beta chains from one sample in a study of cytomegalovirus exposure and HLA in healthy donors. Assay used: immunoSEQ multiplex PCR; TCRdb lists only in-frame clones, some missing. Among around 130,000 clones listed, around 73% were seen once. The sequenced sample consisted of PBMCs. The receptors stem from a man aged 45-65 years in good health and CMV-seronegative. The CDR3 runs from the conserved cysteine through the conserved F or W. A D gene is named only where the DNA matches it firmly. Only some rows state a clone size, as once, few, many or a class for expanded clones.

cdr3_length	d_call	v_call	clone_size	j_call	cdr3_nt	cdr3_aa
16	TRBD2	TRBV7-8	-	TRBJ2-7	TGTGCCAGCAGCTTAGTGTCTAGCGGGGACGCCTACGAGCAGTACTTC	CASSLVSSGDAYEQYF
13	-	TRBV7-9	-	TRBJ2-1	TGTGCCAGCAGCTTGGTCAGGGGTGGTGAGCAGTTCTTC	CASSLVRGGEQFF
15	-	TRBV19	-	TRBJ1-5	TGTGCCAGTAGTATAGATCTCTGGGGGGGTCAGCCCCAGCATTTT	CASSIDLWGGQPQHF
16	-	TRBV19	-	TRBJ1-5	TGTGCCAGTAGTAATGAAGGACGGGGGAGCAATCAGCCCCAGCATTTT	CASSNEGRGSNQPQHF
16	TRBD1	TRBV5-1	-	TRBJ2-3	TGCGCCAGCAGCTTACCGGGACAGGGGCCCACAGATACGCAGTATTTT	CASSLPGQGPTDTQYF
12	-	TRBV30	-	TRBJ2-7	TGTGCCTGGGATAGGGGCTCCTACGAGCAGTACTTC	CAWDRGSYEQYF
13	-	TRBV6-6	few	TRBJ1-1	TGTGCCAGCAGTTACCGGAGGACCACTGAAGCTTTCTTT	CASSYRRTTEAFF
14	-	TRBV5-4	-	TRBJ1-2	TGTGCCAGCAGCTTGCAGGGTTTAGACTATGGCTACACCTTC	CASSLQGLDYGYTF
12	-	TRBV28	few	TRBJ1-1	TGTGCCAGCAGTACAATGAACACTGAAGCTTTCTTT	CASSTMNTEAFF
14	-	TRBV18	-	TRBJ2-3	TGTGCCAGCTCACCTGGGCAGGGTACAGATACGCAGTATTTT	CASSPGQGTDTQYF
15	-	TRBV10-1	-	TRBJ2-3	TGCGCCAGCAGTGATGGCGGGCCCGGCACAGATACGCAGTATTTT	CASSDGGPGTDTQYF
15	-	TRBV5-1	-	TRBJ1-2	TGCGCCAGCAGCTCGGGGGGTTCGAACCTCGATGGCTACACCTTC	CASSSGGSNLDGYTF
15	-	TRBV10-3	few	TRBJ2-3	TGTGCCATCAGTGTGGGGGGAGTGGGCACAGATACGCAGTATTTT	CAISVGGVGTDTQYF
9	-	TRBV5-1	few	TRBJ1-4	TGCGCCAGCAGTGCGGAACTGTTTTTT	CASSAELFF